The next 26 T cell receptor beta chains were all read from a single sample in a study of blood T cell repertoires in COVID-19 (dated by TCRdb to the early 2020s). Libraries came from the immunoSEQ multiplex PCR assay. TCRdb's version of the immuneACCESS table is confined to in-frame rearrangements and falls short of the full clone set. An unresolved V gene accounts for under half of the shortfall where checked; the remainder is of unknown origin. The table for this sample lists 140,000 to 150,000 clones; around 89% of them were counted only once. The leading ten clones occupy roughly 2.9% of the sample. Sequenced material: peripheral blood. The source is a man aged 55 to 69 with active or convalescent COVID-19.

The chain combines TRBV28 with TRBJ2-5; TRBD1 might be the D (5 bases). The CDR3 extends over 16 amino acids. V lost 5 bases, J lost 0 bases, and 16 bases lay in between. Germline loops: CDR1 MDHEN, CDR2 SYDVKM. CDR3 region: CASSHYPQADQETQYF. The CDR3 DNA is TGTGCCAGCAGTCACTACCCACAGGCAGACCAAGAGACCCAGTACTTC.

J is TRBJ1-1 and V is TRBV7-9, with 7 bases aligning to TRBD1. The J segment lost 4 bases and the V segment lost 1 base, leaving 0 bases of the junction unmatched. The CDR3 covers 13 residues. Germline CDR1 is SEHNR and CDR2 is FQNEAQ (reference sequence). CDR3 coding DNA: TGTGCCAGCAGCTTAGACAGGGGCACTGAAGCTTTCTTT. Translated, it gives CASSLDRGTEAFF.

The chain uses TRBV4-2 and TRBJ2-1; 9 nucleotides line up with TRBD2. This CDR3 is built from 16 residues. The J segment lost 2 bases and the V segment lost 1 base, leaving 3 bases of the junction unmatched. Germline CDR1 is LGHNA and CDR2 is YNFKEQ. The CDR3 reads CASSQASGAPYNEQFF. The CDR3 coding sequence is TGTGCCAGCAGCCAAGCTAGCGGGGCGCCCTACAATGAGCAGTTCTTC.

This chain joins TRBV9 and TRBJ1-5; D may be TRBD1 (6 bases). V lost 0 bases and J lost 1, with 14 bases in between. CDR3 size: 17 residues. Germline CDR1 reads SGDLS; CDR2 reads YYNGEE. Here the CDR3 reads CASSVGGPGESNQPQHF. For the CDR3, the DNA is TGTGCCAGCAGCGTAGGGGGGCCTGGTGAGAGCAATCAGCCCCAGCATTTT.

The V and J genes are TRBV24-1 and TRBJ1-5, with D uncertain. The germline V gene encodes CDR1 KGHDR and CDR2 SFDVKD. The CDR3 runs 12 residues. V shed 9 bases and J shed 4 bases, with 9 bases lying between them. The CDR3 DNA follows: TGTGCCACCTCAGGTTCGAATCAGCCCCAGCATTTT. Translating gives CATSGSNQPQHF.

V usage is TRBV4-3 and J usage is TRBJ1-6; 8 bases line up with TRBD1. From germline, CDR1 is LGHNA and CDR2 YSLEER. CDR3 size: 19 residues. V lost 0 bases and J lost 10; bases outside the gene matches: 17. The CDR3 coding sequence is TGCGCCAGCAGCCAAGATCCCCCAGTCCGACAGGGGAAGGGCTCACCCCTCCACTTT. This gives the protein CASSQDPPVRQGKGSPLHF.

This clone was seen once. The rearrangement uses TRBV29-1 and TRBJ2-6, with D possibly TRBD2 on 5 matching bases. This CDR3 comprises 15 residues. Per the germline V gene, CDR1 is SQVTM and CDR2 is ANQGSEA. V gave up 5 bases and J gave up 0 bases, with 11 bases separating them. Here the CDR3 DNA reads TGCAGCGTTCCAGAGGGCCTCTCTGGGGCCAACGTCCTGACTTTC. It translates to CSVPEGLSGANVLTF.

This clone occurred once. The chain carries TRBV27 and TRBJ2-7; 12 positions match TRBD2. The CDR3 sequence is 19 residues long. Per the germline V gene, CDR1 is MNHEY and CDR2 is SMNVEV (reference sequence). Unmatched junction bases numbered 13, after V lost 0 bases and J lost 4 bases. CDR3 amino acids: CASSLSMGRLAGGWYEQYF. CDR3 nucleotides: TGTGCCAGCAGTTTATCGATGGGTCGGCTAGCGGGAGGGTGGTACGAGCAGTACTTC.

The chain carries TRBV27 and TRBJ2-7; the D is unclear. Germline values: CDR1 MNHEY, CDR2 SMNVEV (reference sequence). The CDR3 is 12 residues long. Between the trimmed V and J ends, which lost 5 bases and 6 bases, there was a span of 11 bases. The CDR3 bases are TGTGCCAGCAGTCCGTTCCGCGGCGAGCAGTACTTC. This translates into CASSPFRGEQYF.

This clone was observed a few times. This chain connects TRBV5-4 to TRBJ1-6; 7 nucleotides agree with TRBD1. The length of the CDR3 is 19 residues. Germline assignment: CDR1 SGHNT and CDR2 YYREEE (reference sequence). V trimming: 2 bases; J trimming: 0 bases; junction bases outside the gene matches: 11. CDR3 protein: CASSFGTAFSSSYNSPLHF. Written as DNA, the CDR3 is TGTGCCAGCAGCTTCGGGACAGCCTTCTCGAGCTCCTATAATTCACCCCTCCACTTT.

J is TRBJ2-7 and V is TRBV25-1; 7 positions match TRBD2. Germline V gene lookup returns CDR1 MGHDK and CDR2 SYGVNS. CDR3 length: 14 residues. V shed 6 bases, J shed 0 bases, and the junction held 5 bases outside the gene matches. The CDR3 here is CASRGLVSSYEQYF. For the CDR3, the DNA is TGTGCCAGCAGAGGACTAGTAAGCTCCTACGAGCAGTACTTC.

This clone was observed once. This sequence joins TRBV27 and TRBJ2-5; TRBD2 aligns across 14 bases. Germline lookup yields CDR1 MNHEY and CDR2 SMNVEV (reference sequence). The CDR3 consists of 15 residues. With V trimmed by 5 bases and J by 4 bases, 3 bases remained unmatched. The CDR3 DNA sequence: TGTGCCAGCAGTGGGACTAGCGGGAGTGGAGAGACCCAGTACTTC. This codes for CASSGTSGSGETQYF.

The V and J genes are TRBV7-8 and TRBJ1-2, with TRBD1 matching over 8 bases. The CDR3 extends over 15 amino acids. Trimming took 5 bases from V and 4 from J; bases not matched to a gene: 9. CDR1 and CDR2 (germline): SGHVS, FQNEAQ. The CDR3 loop reads CASSRTTGTGYGYTF. In nucleotides, the CDR3 is TGTGCCAGCAGCCGGACCACCGGGACAGGCTATGGCTACACCTTC.

This clone was seen only a few times. The chain employs TRBV7-2 and TRBJ1-1; D remains unclear. The V and J ends lost 0 bases and 0 bases respectively, with 5 bases between them. CDR3 size: 14 residues. Germline CDR1 is SGHTA and CDR2 is FQGNSA. CDR3 sequence reads: CASSLAAMNTEAFF. In nucleotides, the CDR3 is TGTGCCAGCAGCTTAGCAGCCATGAACACTGAAGCTTTCTTT.

This chain connects TRBV20-1 to TRBJ2-7; the match to TRBD1 covers 8 bases. The germline gives CDR1 DFQATT, CDR2 SNEGSKA (reference sequence). Trimming removed 3 bases from V and 7 bases from J; junction bases left unmatched: 14. This CDR3 is built from 15 residues. The CDR3 protein is CSASRRLQGAWEQYF. The CDR3 nucleotides are TGCAGTGCTAGTCGTCGGTTGCAGGGGGCCTGGGAGCAGTACTTC.

This chain joins TRBV2 and TRBJ1-3; D gene unclear. V was pared by 7 bases and J by 0 bases, with 13 bases between. The V gene's germline CDR1 is SNHLY and CDR2 FYNNEI. This CDR3 spans 15 amino acids. CDR3 region: CASTRGSYSGNTIYF. In nucleotides, the CDR3 is TGTGCCAGCACGCGCGGATCCTACTCTGGAAACACCATATATTTT.

The sample holds a few counts of this clone. V and J are TRBV18 and TRBJ2-2, with D tentatively TRBD1 (6 bases). Trimming shortened V by 7 bases and J by 6 bases, and 12 bases separated the two germline ends. There are 13 residues in the CDR3. Per the germline V gene, CDR1 is KGHSH and CDR2 is LQKENI. CDR3 in DNA: TGTGCCAGCTTATCGGCAGGGGCCGGGGAGCTGTTTTTT. Its protein is CASLSAGAGELFF.

The chain has TRBV6-5 and TRBJ2-4, with a tentative D call TRBD2 (6 bases). The V end lost 0 bases, the J end lost 9 bases, and 18 bases lay between the germline ends. This CDR3 has 16 amino acids. The V gene's germline CDR1 is MNHEY and CDR2 SVGAGI. The CDR3 region has the DNA TGTGCCAGCAGTTACTCCCGGGACTTCGGCCCCGGCATTCAGTACTTC. Translation gives CASSYSRDFGPGIQYF.

The V gene is TRBV10-3, the J gene TRBJ1-5; D is undetermined. CDR3 length: 15 amino acids. CDR1 is ENHRY, CDR2 SYGVKD, per germline. Trimming shortened V by 6 bases and J by 2 bases, and 14 bases separated the two germline ends. CDR3 region: CAISGDTWGNQPQHF. In DNA form, the CDR3 reads TGTGCCATCAGCGGCGACACCTGGGGCAATCAGCCCCAGCATTTT.

This clone was picked up one time. This sequence joins TRBV7-8 and TRBJ1-2; TRBD1 aligns across 8 bases. Germline CDR1 is SGHVS and CDR2 is FQNEAQ. The CDR3 consists of 14 residues. V lost 5 bases, J lost 10 bases, and 12 bases stayed unmatched. The chain's CDR3 is CASSLDNRDRLYTF. In nucleotides, the CDR3 is TGTGCCAGCAGCCTAGATAACCGGGACAGGCTCTACACCTTC. Using reference TRBV7-8 and TRBJ1-2 for the parts outside the CDR3, the full variable domain is GAGVSQSPRYKVAKRGQDVALRCDPISGHVSLFWYQQALGQGPEFLTYFQNEAQLDKSGLPSDRFFAERPEGSVSTLKIQRTQQEDSAVYLCASSLDNRDRLYTFGSGTRLTVV.

The chain is built from TRBV2 and TRBJ2-1; 9 bases are shared with TRBD1. The J segment lost 10 bases and the V segment lost 6 bases, leaving 7 bases of the junction unmatched. CDR3 length: 13 residues. From germline, CDR1 is SNHLY and CDR2 FYNNEI. The CDR3 DNA reads as TGTGCCAGCAGCGGGACAGGGAGTGTGGAGCAGTTCTTC. Protein product: CASSGTGSVEQFF.

The chain is built from TRBV7-9 and TRBJ1-5, with a weak D call TRBD1 (5 bases). The V gene's germline CDR1 is SEHNR and CDR2 FQNEAQ (reference sequence). The V and J ends lost 5 bases and 0 bases respectively, with 14 bases between them. The CDR3 consists of 16 residues. Here the CDR3 DNA reads TGTGCCAGCAGCGGAGGGGTTTCAAATAGCAATCAGCCCCAGCATTTT. Amino acid sequence: CASSGGVSNSNQPQHF. The full variable domain, with the rest looked up from reference TRBV7-9 and TRBJ1-5, is DTGVSQNPRHKITKRGQNVTFRCDPISEHNRLYWYRQTLGQGPEFLTYFQNEAQLEKSRLLSDRFSAERPKGSFSTLEIQRTEQGDSAMYLCASSGGVSNSNQPQHFGDGTRLSIL.

The chain recombines TRBV4-1 with TRBJ2-3; TRBD2 matches 10 bases. The CDR3 spans 15 residues. In germline, CDR1 is MGHRA, CDR2 YSYEKL. The V and J ends lost 2 bases and 3 bases, in that order; junction bases with no gene match: 2. The CDR3 region is CASSQKAGGTDTQYF. Here the CDR3 DNA reads TGCGCCAGCAGCCAAAAAGCGGGGGGGACAGATACGCAGTATTTT.

The V and J genes are TRBV6-5 and TRBJ1-4, with TRBD1 matching over 8 bases. The germline V gene has CDR1 MNHEY and CDR2 SVGAGI. This CDR3 spans 15 amino acids. The V gene end was trimmed by 4 bases and the J gene end by 3 bases; junction bases not matched to a gene: 4. CDR3 region: CASSSSGGPNEKLFF. CDR3 sequence (DNA): TGTGCCAGCAGTTCATCAGGGGGCCCTAATGAAAAACTGTTTTTT.

The chain links TRBV7-2 to TRBJ2-1, with 11 positions matching TRBD2. The germline V gene encodes CDR1 SGHTA and CDR2 FQGNSA. The CDR3 totals 17 residues. The J segment lost 3 bases and the V segment lost 0 bases, leaving 4 bases of the junction unmatched. The CDR3 loop is CASSLAASGRNYNEQFF. CDR3 in DNA: TGTGCCAGCAGCTTAGCGGCTAGCGGGAGGAACTACAATGAGCAGTTCTTC.

The V gene is TRBV2, the J gene TRBJ2-7, with 7 bases matching TRBD1. The CDR3 is 12 residues long. Germline V gene lookup returns CDR1 SNHLY and CDR2 FYNNEI. V was pared by 4 bases and J by 6 bases, with 3 bases of the junction left unmatched. The CDR3 spells CASSVGGLEQYF. CDR3 nucleotide sequence: TGTGCCAGCAGTGTAGGGGGCCTCGAGCAGTACTTC.